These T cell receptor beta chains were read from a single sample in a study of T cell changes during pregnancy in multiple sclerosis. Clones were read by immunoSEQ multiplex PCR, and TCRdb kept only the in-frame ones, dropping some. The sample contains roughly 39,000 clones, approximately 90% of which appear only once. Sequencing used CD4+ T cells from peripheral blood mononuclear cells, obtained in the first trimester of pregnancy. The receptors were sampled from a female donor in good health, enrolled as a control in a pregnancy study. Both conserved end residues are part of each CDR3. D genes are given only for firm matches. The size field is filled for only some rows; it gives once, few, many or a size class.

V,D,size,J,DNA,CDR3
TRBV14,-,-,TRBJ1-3,TGTGCCAGCAGCCACAACTTACTGACTGGAAACACCATATATTTT,CASSHNLLTGNTIYF
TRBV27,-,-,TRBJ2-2,TGTGCCAGCAGTCCCGAGGGGGTTATCACCGGGGAGCTGTTTTTT,CASSPEGVITGELFF
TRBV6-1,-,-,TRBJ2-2,TGTGCCAGCAGAGGATTGGCGGTTGGGGAGCTGTTTTTT,CASRGLAVGELFF
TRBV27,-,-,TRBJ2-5,TGTGCCAGCAGTTTATATTTCTTGGAGACCCAGTACTTC,CASSLYFLETQYF
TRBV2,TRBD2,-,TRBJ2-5,TGTGCCAGCAGGTTTGAGCGGGGGGTCGGAGAGACCCAGTACTTC,CASRFERGVGETQYF
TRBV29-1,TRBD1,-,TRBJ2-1,TGCAGCACAGGGACAGGACTTTACAATGAGCAGTTCTTC,CSTGTGLYNEQFF
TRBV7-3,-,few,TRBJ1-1,TGTGCCAGCAGCTTAAGGAGTGATGGGACTGAAGCTTTCTTT,CASSLRSDGTEAFF
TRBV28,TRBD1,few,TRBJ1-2,TGTGCCAGCAGTTTATTGACAGGGGGCGACGGCTACACCTTC,CASSLLTGGDGYTF
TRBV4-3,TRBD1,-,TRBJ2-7,TGCGCCAGCAGCCATCGGACAGGGGGGTCTTACGAGCAGTACTTC,CASSHRTGGSYEQYF
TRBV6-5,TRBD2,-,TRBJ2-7,TGTGCCAGCAGTTCTCTGGGGGGGTTAATTGACTACGAGCAGTACTTC,CASSSLGGLIDYEQYF
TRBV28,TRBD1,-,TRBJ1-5,TGTGCCAGCACCTCACTGAGACAGGGATACCGTTATAGCAATCAGCCCCAGCATTTT,CASTSLRQGYRYSNQPQHF